The present T cell receptor (beta chain) was sequenced within a study of blood T cell repertoires in COVID-19. Source study methods: Researchers report that nucleated cell counts were estimated from reference gene primer amplification. TCRdb's table, derived via immunoSEQ multiplex PCR, lists solely in-frame clones and lacks some. Clonal size and the V and J genes are those of that table, whereas D and trimming came from the DNA. The sample includes a few hundred thousand clones, approximately 80% of them seen just once. Germline CDR1 KGHSH, CDR2 LQKENI. The CDR3 contains 14 residues. Trimming took 4 bases from V and 0 from J, leaving 8 bases between them.

The chain uses TRBV18 and TRBJ2-3; D is possibly TRBD2 (6 bases). The sequence was obtained from a woman older than 75 with acute or convalescent COVID-19. Sequenced sample: peripheral blood. CDR3 sequence (DNA): TGTGCCAGCTCACTCCGGGAGAGCACAGATACGCAGTATTTT. This encodes CASSLRESTDTQYF.